This T cell receptor (beta chain) was found in a study of T cells in Graves' hyperthyroidism and ophthalmopathy. Study results and caveats: The model identified upcoming ophthalmopathy a median approximately 6.4 months ahead of onset.

CDR1 is SNHLY, CDR2 FYNNEI, per germline. The CDR3 extends over 13 amino acids. With V trimmed by 7 bases and J by 4 bases, 3 bases remained unmatched. Template material for amplifying TCR beta CDR3 regions consisted of RNA transcripts. A set of HTBI primers served as the primers for a first-round RT-PCR of the TCR CDR3. TCRdb redid the calling of the multiplex PCR reads with MiXCR, one entry per CDR3 protein. Of under 200,000 distinct CDR3 sequences in the sample, 9.4% were seen once. This clonotype occurred many times. Its antigen remains unknown. Exclusion followed for patients with uncontrolled infection, other autoimmune disease, pregnancy or lactation.

The receptor was isolated from a woman aged 18-29 years with Graves' hyperthyroidism that later progressed to Graves' ophthalmopathy. J is TRBJ2-5 and V is TRBV2, with 10 bases that match TRBD1. The sample taken for sequencing was blood. Here the CDR3 reads CASTRTGGETQYF. DNA for the CDR3: TGTGCCAGCACTCGGACAGGGGGAGAGACCCAGTACTTC.